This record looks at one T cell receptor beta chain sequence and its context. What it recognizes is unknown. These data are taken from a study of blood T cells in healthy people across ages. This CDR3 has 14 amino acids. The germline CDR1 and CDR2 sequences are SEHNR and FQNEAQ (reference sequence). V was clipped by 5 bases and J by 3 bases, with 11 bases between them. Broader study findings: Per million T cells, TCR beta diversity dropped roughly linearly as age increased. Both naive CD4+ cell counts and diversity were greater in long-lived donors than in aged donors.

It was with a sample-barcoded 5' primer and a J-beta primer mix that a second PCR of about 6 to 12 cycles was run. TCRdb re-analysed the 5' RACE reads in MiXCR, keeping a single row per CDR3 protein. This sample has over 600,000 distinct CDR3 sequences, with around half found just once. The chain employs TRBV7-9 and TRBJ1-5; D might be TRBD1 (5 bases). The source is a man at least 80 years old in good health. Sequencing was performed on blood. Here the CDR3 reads CASSPPGNNQPQHF. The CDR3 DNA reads TGTGCCAGCAGCCCTCCAGGGAACAATCAGCCCCAGCATTTT.